These 27 T cell receptor beta chains were sequenced from one sample in a study of blood T cell repertoires in COVID-19. Data came from immunoSEQ multiplex PCR; TCRdb stores just in-frame clones and leaves some out. The sample lists approximately 85,000 clones, about 92% occurring once. Sequencing was performed on peripheral blood. Every receptor here comes from a man aged 50 to 59 with acute or convalescent COVID-19.

As DNA, the CDR3 is TGTGCCAGCAGTTTTTCGGGGAGACCCCTCCACTTT. This gives the protein CASSFSGRPLHF. The V and J genes are TRBV28 and TRBJ1-6; no reliable D call. The CDR3 is made up of 12 amino acids. Germline-derived CDR1 and CDR2 are MDHEN and SYDVKM. V shed 3 bases and J shed 12 bases, with 9 bases lying between them.

The V and J genes are TRBV3-1 (or the pseudogene TRBV3-2) and TRBJ2-5, with 8 bases lining up with TRBD2. CDR3 size: 14 residues. In germline, CDR1 is LGHDT, CDR2 YNNKEL (reference sequence). V dropped 4 bases and J dropped 3; count of bases not matched to a gene: 4. The CDR3 nucleotides are TGTGCCAGCAGCCCCGGGGGGGCAAAAGAGACCCAGTACTTC. Protein product: CASSPGGAKETQYF.

The chain joins TRBV7-9 to TRBJ2-2; 9 bases agree with TRBD2. Germline CDR1 SEHNR, CDR2 FQNEAQ (reference sequence). V was pared by 2 bases and J by 4 bases, with 5 bases of the junction left unmatched. The length of the CDR3 is 16 residues. The CDR3 protein is CASSLRLADPTGELFF. The CDR3 nucleotides read TGTGCCAGCAGCTTACGACTAGCGGATCCCACCGGGGAGCTGTTTTTT.

This clone appeared a few times. The CDR3 DNA sequence: TGTGCCAGCAGTGGAGGGCGGAGCTCCTACAATGAGCAGTTCTTC. Amino acids: CASSGGRSSYNEQFF. This rearrangement joins TRBV2 to TRBJ2-1; the D gene is possibly TRBD2 (5 bases). The CDR3 is 15 amino acids. Germline V gene data show CDR1 as SNHLY and CDR2 as FYNNEI. The V gene lost 4 bases and the J gene lost 0 bases, with 10 bases spanning the gap.

V gene TRBV5-1 combines with J gene TRBJ1-1; tentative D call: TRBD1 (5 bases). Deletions cut 7 bases from V and 8 bases from J, with 15 bases between. In germline, CDR1 is SGHRS, CDR2 YFSETQ. CDR3 size: 12 residues. The CDR3 spells CASWGGTKEAFF. CDR3 bases: TGCGCCAGCTGGGGGGGAACCAAAGAAGCTTTCTTT.

The chain carries TRBV3-1 (or the pseudogene TRBV3-2) and TRBJ2-5, with 13 bases identical to TRBD2. Germline V gene lookup returns CDR1 LGHDT and CDR2 YNNKEL (reference sequence). V was clipped by 1 base and J by 0 bases; unmatched bases: 8. This CDR3 contains 19 residues. The CDR3: CASSQGGLAGLKYQETQYF. The CDR3 DNA sequence: TGTGCCAGCAGCCAAGGGGGACTAGCGGGATTAAAGTACCAAGAGACCCAGTACTTC.

The rearrangement uses TRBV12-3 or TRBV12-4 and TRBJ1-3; no clear D gene. Trimming pared 5 bases from V and 1 base from J, leaving 6 bases between. CDR3 length: 13 amino acids. The CDR3: CASSEGSGNTIYF. CDR3 in DNA: TGTGCCAGCAGTGAGGGTTCTGGAAACACCATATATTTT.

The chain uses TRBV5-1 and TRBJ1-6, with 8 bases fitting TRBD1. The germline V gene has CDR1 SGHRS and CDR2 YFSETQ. The CDR3 totals 14 residues. Germline trimming cut 2 bases from V and 5 bases from J; bases unmatched to any gene: 0. Here the CDR3 DNA reads TGCGCCAGCAGCTTACAGGGGGATAATTCACCCCTCCACTTT. Its translation: CASSLQGDNSPLHF.

J is TRBJ2-3 and V is TRBV5-1, with a weak D call TRBD2 (5 bases). V lost 4 bases and J lost 10, with 16 bases in between. The germline V gene has CDR1 SGHRS and CDR2 YFSETQ. This CDR3 is built from 13 residues. This CDR3 reads CASSLGSSLAQYF. The CDR3 nucleotides read TGCGCCAGCAGCCTAGGGAGTTCCCTTGCGCAGTATTTT.

The table lists this clone with a count of one. This chain uses TRBV9 with TRBJ2-1; TRBD2 aligns across 7 bases. V was clipped by 4 bases and J by 7 bases; unmatched bases: 17. Per germline, CDR1 SGDLS and CDR2 YYNGEE. This CDR3 spans 17 amino acids. CDR3 residues: CASSPLGGSSSRNEQFF. As DNA, the CDR3 is TGTGCCAGCAGCCCTCTCGGCGGGAGTTCTTCGAGGAATGAGCAGTTCTTC.

This sequence joins TRBV5-1 and TRBJ2-1, with D unresolved. Germline V gives CDR1 SGHRS, CDR2 YFSETQ. Trimming removed 2 bases at V and 1 base at J, with 19 bases between. This CDR3 has 18 residues. The CDR3 bases are TGCGCCAGCAGCTTTGGCAGGTCCTCCTCCCTTTCCTACAATGAGCAGTTCTTC. Protein sequence: CASSFGRSSSLSYNEQFF.

The chain is built from TRBV9 and TRBJ2-3; 9 nucleotides agree with TRBD1. CDR1 is SGDLS, CDR2 YYNGEE, per germline. V was clipped by 4 bases and J by 5 bases; unmatched bases: 8. This CDR3 is built from 15 residues. CDR3 bases: TGTGCCAGCAGCACCACCGGGACAGGGCTAGATACGCAGTATTTT. This sequence encodes CASSTTGTGLDTQYF. The variable domain in full, with the rest retrieved from reference TRBV9 and TRBJ2-3, is DSGVTQTPKHLITATGQRVTLRCSPRSGDLSVYWYQQSLDQGLQFLIQYYNGEERAKGNILERFSAQQFPDLHSELNLSSLELGDSALYFCASSTTGTGLDTQYFGPGTRLTVL.

The chain carries TRBV28 and TRBJ1-1, with D perhaps matching TRBD1 (6 bases). Trimming took 5 bases from V and 0 from J, leaving 13 bases between them. Germline V gene data show CDR1 as MDHEN and CDR2 as SYDVKM. The CDR3 totals 15 residues. The CDR3 is CASSLRGHLNTEAFF. The CDR3 DNA follows: TGTGCCAGCAGTCTCAGGGGACACCTGAACACTGAAGCTTTCTTT.

The chain joins TRBV4-3 to TRBJ1-5; 11 bases are shared with TRBD1. There are 20 residues in the CDR3. Germline V gives CDR1 LGHNA, CDR2 YSLEER. J lost 6 bases, V lost 0 bases, and 16 bases had no gene match. This CDR3 is CASSQEYWTGGAKLGQPQHF. The CDR3 DNA reads TGCGCCAGCAGCCAAGAATACTGGACAGGGGGCGCGAAATTAGGTCAGCCCCAGCATTTT.

The CDR3 sequence is CASSLDGTSGGAYNEQFF. CDR3 coding DNA: TGTGCCAGCAGCTTAGACGGGACTAGCGGGGGGGCGTACAATGAGCAGTTCTTC. The chain carries TRBV11-2 and TRBJ2-1, with 16 bases lining up with TRBD2. Germline CDR1 and CDR2: SGHAT and FQNNGV. The length of the CDR3 is 18 residues. With V trimmed by 0 bases and J by 4 bases, 3 bases remained unmatched.

V gene TRBV4-3 combines with J gene TRBJ1-4; 11 nucleotides align to TRBD1. This CDR3 contains 15 residues. V dropped 3 bases and J dropped 7; count of bases not matched to a gene: 4. The germline gives CDR1 LGHNA, CDR2 YSLEER. In DNA form, the CDR3 reads TGCGCCAGCAGCCAGGGGACAGGGGGGACTGAAAAACTGTTTTTT. This gives the protein CASSQGTGGTEKLFF.

V usage is TRBV4-1 and J usage is TRBJ2-5; D might be TRBD1 (6 bases). The V end was cut by 4 bases, the J end by 4 bases, with 13 bases between. Looked up from germline, CDR1 is MGHRA and CDR2 is YSYEKL. The CDR3 is made up of 14 amino acids. The CDR3: CASSRTGTLETQYF. DNA of the CDR3: TGCGCCAGCAGCCGCACCGGGACACTAGAGACCCAGTACTTC.

The genes are TRBV19 and TRBJ1-4; the match to TRBD1 covers 8 bases. V trimming: 9 bases; J trimming: 6 bases; junction bases outside the gene matches: 6. Germline CDR1 reads LNHDA; CDR2 reads SQIVND (reference sequence). The CDR3 loop spans 13 amino acids. The CDR3 bases are TGTGCCAGCTCGGGACAGGTGGATGAAAAACTGTTTTTT. Its translation: CASSGQVDEKLFF.

V is TRBV11-1 and J is TRBJ2-5, with D perhaps TRBD2 (7 bases). The germline V gene has CDR1 SGHAT and CDR2 FQDESV (reference sequence). The CDR3 extends over 15 amino acids. Trimming removed 6 bases from V and 5 bases from J, with 19 bases in between. In DNA, the CDR3 is TGTGCCAGCAGATCGGGGGCCCCGGGGGGTGAGACCCAGTACTTC. Translation: CASRSGAPGGETQYF.

CDR3 loop: CSAIRGYEQYV. Written as DNA, the CDR3 is TGCAGTGCCATCCGCGGCTACGAGCAGTACGTC. This chain joins TRBV20-1 and TRBJ2-7; D is undetermined. The ends were cut back, 6 bases at V and 3 bases at J, with 9 bases in the middle. Germline V gene sequence: CDR1 DFQATT, CDR2 SNEGSKA (reference sequence). The CDR3 is 11 residues long.

V usage is TRBV27 and J usage is TRBJ2-7; 7 bases align to TRBD1. Germline V gives CDR1 MNHEY, CDR2 SMNVEV (reference sequence). The CDR3 has 15 residues. The V segment lost 6 bases and the J segment 1 base; nucleotides outside the gene matches: 9. In DNA form, the CDR3 reads TGTGCCAGCAGAGTCAGGGGGATTGGGTCCTACGAGCAGTACTTC. It translates to CASRVRGIGSYEQYF.

The CDR3 bases are TGTGCCAGCAGCTTCCGTCCGGTTGAGCAGTTCTTC. Translation: CASSFRPVEQFF. The chain employs TRBV5-6 and TRBJ2-1; D is uncertain. V gave up 2 bases and J gave up 9 bases, with 9 bases separating them. Germline CDR1 is SGHDT and CDR2 is YYEEEE. This CDR3 is built from 12 residues.

The V gene is TRBV7-9, the J gene TRBJ1-1; unclear D gene. Germline V gene lookup returns CDR1 SEHNR and CDR2 FQNEAQ (reference sequence). CDR3 length: 14 amino acids. V was trimmed by 3 bases and J by 5 bases, leaving 13 bases between them. Here the CDR3 DNA reads TGTGCCAGCAGCTTGCAGGAAAGTTGGACTGAAGCTTTCTTT. It yields the protein CASSLQESWTEAFF.

The chain joins TRBV29-1 to TRBJ1-1, with D possibly being TRBD1 (5 bases). Germline CDR1 and CDR2: SQVTM and ANQGSEA. The V and J ends lost 6 bases and 0 bases respectively, with 14 bases between them. The CDR3 runs to 14 residues. CDR3 sequence (DNA): TGCAGCGTGGCCGGGGGAGCTCTGAACACTGAAGCTTTCTTT. This encodes CSVAGGALNTEAFF.

This chain uses TRBV24-1 with TRBJ2-3; 7 bases map to TRBD2. Germline values: CDR1 KGHDR, CDR2 SFDVKD. J gave up 1 base and V 10 bases, and 4 bases lay outside the gene matches. The CDR3 consists of 13 residues. The CDR3 region has the DNA TGTGCCACTGGTCGGGGGGGCACAGATACGCAGTATTTT. This translates into CATGRGGTDTQYF.

The chain links TRBV4-1 to TRBJ2-1, with TRBD2 matching 15 bases. Looked up from germline, CDR1 is MGHRA and CDR2 is YSYEKL. V shed 4 bases, J shed 7 bases, and the junction held 11 bases outside the gene matches. This CDR3 region has 18 residues. CDR3 in DNA: TGCGCCAGCAGCCGGCACGGACTAGCGGGAGGGCGGGGGAATGAGCAGTTCTTC. As protein: CASSRHGLAGGRGNEQFF.

V and J are TRBV6-6 and TRBJ1-1, with D perhaps TRBD1 (5 bases). Germline lookup yields CDR1 MNHNY and CDR2 SVGAGI (reference sequence). V lost 8 bases and J 0 bases, leaving 16 bases between the germline ends. CDR3 length equals 15 residues. DNA for the CDR3: TGTGCCAGCTCCCCCCTCCAGGGTATGAACACTGAAGCTTTCTTT. This sequence encodes CASSPLQGMNTEAFF.